These 9 T cell receptor beta chains originate from one sample sequenced in a study of T cell responses to AZD1222 COVID-19 vaccine (dated by TCRdb to about 2021). Library creation used the immunoSEQ multiplex PCR assay. This immuneACCESS table, as held by TCRdb, lists in-frame sequences with V and J called but not all clones. Of the missing ones, under half trace to an unresolved V gene in checked studies; the others have no known cause. This sample holds roughly 120,000 clones; approximately 90% were observed only once. More than 14% of the sample rests with the top ten. The time point label of this sample denotes: about 28 days (+/-7) after the second vaccine dose. Sequencing used peripheral blood, obtained 28 days after the second AZD1222 dose. These receptors all stem from an adult who received the AZD1222 COVID-19 vaccine.

The CDR3 here is CASSVGPTSGHRTEQFF. CDR3 sequence (DNA): TGTGCCAGCAGCGTAGGTCCCACTAGCGGGCACCGAACGGAGCAGTTCTTC. The chain is built from TRBV9 and TRBJ2-1; 9 nucleotides line up with TRBD2. CDR1 is SGDLS and CDR2 is YYNGEE in the germline V gene. With V trimmed by 0 bases and J by 10 bases, 14 bases remained unmatched. This CDR3 is 17 amino acids long.

V and J are TRBV9 and TRBJ2-7, with TRBD1 matching 9 bases. Germline CDR1 SGDLS, CDR2 YYNGEE. This CDR3 region has 14 residues. J gave up 3 bases and V 4 bases, and 5 bases lay outside the gene matches. The CDR3 sequence: CASSFGTGIYEQYF. CDR3 DNA sequence: TGTGCCAGCAGCTTTGGGACAGGGATCTACGAGCAGTACTTC.

Within the sample, this clone is medium-sized. The chain combines TRBV5-5 with TRBJ2-7, with D possibly being TRBD2 (5 bases). The germline V gene has CDR1 SGHKS and CDR2 YYEKEE (reference sequence). Trimming took 5 bases from V and 3 from J, leaving 15 bases between them. The CDR3 is made up of 14 amino acids. In DNA form, the CDR3 reads TGTGCCAGCAGGTGGTCGGCAGCGGACTACGAGCAGTACTTC. As protein: CASRWSAADYEQYF.

The count of this clone is one. Written as DNA, the CDR3 is TGTGCCAGCAGCTTGGCTGGAAGGTCCGACTCTGGAAACACCATATATTTT. Protein product: CASSLAGRSDSGNTIYF. V and J are TRBV5-4 and TRBJ1-3; D call uncertain. The V gene lost 0 bases and the J gene lost 0 bases, with 13 bases spanning the gap. The CDR3 extends over 17 amino acids. CDR1 SGHNT and CDR2 YYREEE come from the germline V gene (reference sequence).

A few counts support this clone. The gene calls are TRBV7-3 and TRBJ2-2; no definite D call. The length of the CDR3 is 15 residues. Trimming took off 2 bases at V and 3 bases at J, with 10 bases between the two ends. Germline V CDR1 and CDR2: SGHTA, FQGTGA. CDR3 nucleotides: TGTGCCAGCAGCTTATTTCCAAGGGACACCGGGGAGCTGTTTTTT. Protein product: CASSLFPRDTGELFF.

The rearrangement links TRBV15 to TRBJ2-1, with TRBD2 identical over 11 bases. The V segment lost 2 bases and the J segment 3 bases; nucleotides outside the gene matches: 0. CDR1 and CDR2 from the germline V gene are LNHNV and YYDKDF (reference sequence). The CDR3 consists of 15 residues. The CDR3 loop reads CATSRTSGGYNEQFF. CDR3 bases: TGTGCCACCAGCAGAACTAGCGGGGGCTACAATGAGCAGTTCTTC.

In the case of this clone: The same CDR3 also results from other DNA sequences found in this sample. The V gene is TRBV10-3, the J gene TRBJ1-3; D gene ambiguous. The V and J ends lost 3 bases and 2 bases respectively, with 8 bases between them. The CDR3 totals 14 residues. Germline V gene data show CDR1 as ENHRY and CDR2 as SYGVKD. Written as DNA, the CDR3 is TGTGCCATCAGTGACCCTCGGGCTGGAAACACCATATATTTT. It yields the protein CAISDPRAGNTIYF.

This chain links TRBV4-1 with TRBJ2-5; a possible D gene is TRBD1 (6 bases). Trimming took 0 bases from V and 5 from J, leaving 7 bases between them. Germline lookup yields CDR1 MGHRA and CDR2 YSYEKL. The CDR3 totals 13 residues. For the CDR3, the DNA is TGCGCCAGCAGCCAAGATAGGGGGGAGACCCAGTACTTC. This sequence encodes CASSQDRGETQYF.

The chain is built from TRBV6-7 and TRBJ1-3; 9 bases line up with TRBD1. TRBV6-7 belongs to the ORF category, with a function that is uncertain. The ends lost 4 bases at V and 3 bases at J; junction bases unmatched: 7. This CDR3 is built from 16 residues. CDR3 DNA sequence: TGTGCCAGCAGTTCCCAGACAGGGGGATATGGAAACACCATATATTTT. Its translation is CASSSQTGGYGNTIYF.